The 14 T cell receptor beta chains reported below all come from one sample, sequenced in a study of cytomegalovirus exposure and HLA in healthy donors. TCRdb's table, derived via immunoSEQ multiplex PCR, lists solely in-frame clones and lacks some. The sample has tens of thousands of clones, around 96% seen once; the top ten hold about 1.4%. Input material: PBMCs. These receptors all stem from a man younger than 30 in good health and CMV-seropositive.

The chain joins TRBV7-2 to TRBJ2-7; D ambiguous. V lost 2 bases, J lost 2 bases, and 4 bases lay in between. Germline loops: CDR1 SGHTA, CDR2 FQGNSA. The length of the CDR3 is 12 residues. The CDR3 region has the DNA TGTGCCAGCAGCTTATATCCCTACGAGCAGTACTTC. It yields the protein CASSLYPYEQYF.

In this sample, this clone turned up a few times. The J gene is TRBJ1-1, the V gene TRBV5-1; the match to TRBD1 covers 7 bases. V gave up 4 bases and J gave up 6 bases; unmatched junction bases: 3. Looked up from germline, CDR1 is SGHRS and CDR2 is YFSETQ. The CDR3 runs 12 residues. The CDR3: CASSIGQAEAFF. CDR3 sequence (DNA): TGCGCCAGCAGCATCGGACAGGCTGAAGCTTTCTTT.

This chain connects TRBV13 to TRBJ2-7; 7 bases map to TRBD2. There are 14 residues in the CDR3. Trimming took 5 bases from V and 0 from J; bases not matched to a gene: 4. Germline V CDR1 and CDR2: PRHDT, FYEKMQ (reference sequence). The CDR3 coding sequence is TGTGCCAGCAGCATGGGGGGGGACTCCTACGAGCAGTACTTC. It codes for CASSMGGDSYEQYF.

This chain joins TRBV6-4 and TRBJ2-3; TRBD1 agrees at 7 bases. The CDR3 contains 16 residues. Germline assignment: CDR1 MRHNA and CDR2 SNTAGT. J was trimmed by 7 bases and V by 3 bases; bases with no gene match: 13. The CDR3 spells CASSDWKGASLHTQYF. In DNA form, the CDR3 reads TGTGCCAGCAGTGATTGGAAGGGGGCATCACTTCATACGCAGTATTTT.

Here the CDR3 reads CASKSSGNEQYF. For the CDR3, the DNA is TGTGCCAGCAAATCGAGCGGGAACGAGCAGTACTTC. The chain uses TRBV6-1 and TRBJ2-7, with 7 bases fitting TRBD2. The V gene's germline CDR1 is MNHNS and CDR2 SASEGT. The CDR3 is made up of 12 amino acids. V lost 7 bases and J lost 5; bases outside the gene matches: 5.

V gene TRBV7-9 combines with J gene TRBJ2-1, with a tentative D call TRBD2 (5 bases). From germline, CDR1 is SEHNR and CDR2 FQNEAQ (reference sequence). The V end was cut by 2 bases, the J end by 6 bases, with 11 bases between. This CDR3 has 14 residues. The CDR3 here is CASSLFSEGNEQFF. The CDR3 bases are TGTGCCAGCAGCTTATTCTCCGAGGGCAATGAGCAGTTCTTC.

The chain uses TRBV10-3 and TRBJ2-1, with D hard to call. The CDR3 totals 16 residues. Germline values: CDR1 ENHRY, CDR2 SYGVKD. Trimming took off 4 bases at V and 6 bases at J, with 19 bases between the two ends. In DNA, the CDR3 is TGTGCCATCAGTGGCCAAGGAGCCGCTACATTCAATGAGCAGTTCTTC. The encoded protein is CAISGQGAATFNEQFF.

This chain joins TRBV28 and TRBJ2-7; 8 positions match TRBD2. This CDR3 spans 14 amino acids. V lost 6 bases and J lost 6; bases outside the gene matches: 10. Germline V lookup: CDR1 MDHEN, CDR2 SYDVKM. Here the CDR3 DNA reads TGTGCCAGCAGACTAATGTCGAGCGGGGGCGAGCAGTACTTC. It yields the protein CASRLMSSGGEQYF.

CDR3 loop: CASSSGGFNSPLHF. CDR3 nucleotide sequence: TGTGCCAGCAGCTCGGGAGGGTTTAATTCACCCCTCCACTTT. This chain joins TRBV11-2 and TRBJ1-6; D gene ambiguous. The germline V gene encodes CDR1 SGHAT and CDR2 FQNNGV. The length of the CDR3 is 14 residues. Between the trimmed V and J ends, which lost 4 bases and 6 bases, there was a span of 10 bases.

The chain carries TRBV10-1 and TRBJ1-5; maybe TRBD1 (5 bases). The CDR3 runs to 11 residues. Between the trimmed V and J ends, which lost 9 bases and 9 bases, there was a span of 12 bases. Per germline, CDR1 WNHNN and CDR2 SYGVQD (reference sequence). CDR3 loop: CARGEVRPQHF. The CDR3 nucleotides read TGCGCCAGGGGGGAGGTCAGGCCCCAGCATTTT.

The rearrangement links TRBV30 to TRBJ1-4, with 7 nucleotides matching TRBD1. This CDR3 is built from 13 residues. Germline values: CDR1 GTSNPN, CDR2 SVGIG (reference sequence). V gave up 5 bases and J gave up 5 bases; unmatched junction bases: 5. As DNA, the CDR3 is TGTGCCTGGGGGGGACAGAGGAATGAAAAACTGTTTTTT. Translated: CAWGGQRNEKLFF.

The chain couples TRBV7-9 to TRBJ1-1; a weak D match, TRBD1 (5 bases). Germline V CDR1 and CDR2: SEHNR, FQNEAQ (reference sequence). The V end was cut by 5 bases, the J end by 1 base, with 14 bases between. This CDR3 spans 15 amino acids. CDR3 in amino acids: CASSRKGLENTEAFF. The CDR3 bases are TGTGCCAGCAGCCGCAAGGGGCTGGAGAACACTGAAGCTTTCTTT.

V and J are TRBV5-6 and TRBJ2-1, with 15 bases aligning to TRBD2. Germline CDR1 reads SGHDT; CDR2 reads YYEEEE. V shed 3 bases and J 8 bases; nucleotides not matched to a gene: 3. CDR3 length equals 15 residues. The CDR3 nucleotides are TGTGCCAGCAGCTGGGGACTAGCGGGAGGCTATGAGCAGTTCTTC. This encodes CASSWGLAGGYEQFF.

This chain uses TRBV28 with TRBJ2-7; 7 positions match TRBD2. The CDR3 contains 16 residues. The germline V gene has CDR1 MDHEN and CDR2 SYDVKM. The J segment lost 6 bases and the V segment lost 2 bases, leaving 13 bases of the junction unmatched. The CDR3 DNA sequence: TGTGCCAGCAGTTTAAGCGGGGCCACCCAAACCCGCGAGCAGTACTTC. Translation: CASSLSGATQTREQYF.